This entry features one T cell receptor beta chain sequence. The sample is drawn from a study of blood T cell repertoires in COVID-19. Overall study: The samples span acute and convalescent COVID-19 from the United States, Italy and Spain. The analysed material was cDNA or gDNA that came from T cells, B-cell-depleted T cells, or PBMCs.

Germline values: CDR1 MDHEN, CDR2 SYDVKM. This CDR3 spans 16 amino acids. V gave up 2 bases and J gave up 4 bases; unmatched junction bases: 6. TCRdb's copy holds only in-frame clones and misses some; the assay was immunoSEQ multiplex PCR. The table records more than 300,000 clones, approximately 88% of them present only once. The clonotype originates from a man aged 18 to 30 who had recovered from COVID-19. This chain joins TRBV28 and TRBJ2-1, with TRBD2 matching over 9 bases. Source material: peripheral blood. DNA of the CDR3: TGTGCCAGCAGTTTACTAGCGGGACCCCAGTACAATGAGCAGTTCTTC. Its protein is CASSLLAGPQYNEQFF.